The next 11 T cell receptor beta chains were all read from a single sample in a study of T cell responses to AZD1222 COVID-19 vaccine. Clones were read by immunoSEQ multiplex PCR, and TCRdb kept only the in-frame ones, dropping some. The repertoire includes about 130,000 clones, 88% of them detected once, and more than 5.5% sits in the top ten. Here the sequenced sample was peripheral blood, taken 28 days after the second AZD1222 dose. These receptor sequences come from an adult who received the AZD1222 COVID-19 vaccine.

This clone was recorded only once. CDR3 sequence reads: CASSRSGEWQPQHF. In DNA, the CDR3 is TGTGCCAGCAGCCGCTCAGGGGAGTGGCAGCCCCAGCATTTT. The rearrangement links TRBV7-2 to TRBJ1-5; possibly TRBD1 for D (6 bases). Trimming cost V 5 bases and J 7 bases, with 15 bases left between them. The CDR3 has 14 residues. The germline V gene has CDR1 SGHTA and CDR2 FQGNSA.

The chain couples TRBV5-1 to TRBJ1-4; TRBD1 matches at 7 bases. The CDR3 loop spans 13 amino acids. The V segment lost 4 bases and the J segment 7 bases; nucleotides outside the gene matches: 4. Germline CDR1 and CDR2: SGHRS and YFSETQ. DNA for the CDR3: TGCGCCAGCAGCCAGGGGGTGGGTGAAAAACTGTTTTTT. This translates into CASSQGVGEKLFF.

The chain recombines TRBV7-8 with TRBJ2-5, with a tentative D call TRBD2 (6 bases). Germline assignment: CDR1 SGHVS and CDR2 FQNEAQ. The CDR3 runs 14 residues. The V and J ends lost 10 bases and 0 bases respectively, with 15 bases between them. The CDR3 is CATAGTLHQETQYF. For the CDR3, the DNA is TGTGCCACGGCGGGGACGTTGCACCAAGAGACCCAGTACTTC.

The chain joins TRBV4-2 to TRBJ1-1; D gene uncertain. Germline-derived CDR1 and CDR2 are LGHNA and YNFKEQ. Deletions cut 0 bases from V and 10 bases from J, with 12 bases between. The CDR3 consists of 13 residues. CDR3 coding DNA: TGTGCCAGCAGCCAAGATTCCCTCGACTTAGCTTTCTTT. It translates to CASSQDSLDLAFF.

The V and J genes are TRBV9 and TRBJ2-2; D ambiguous. The CDR3 spans 13 residues. With 5 bases removed from V and 5 bases from J, the gap between germline ends came to 10 bases. CDR1 and CDR2 from the germline V gene are SGDLS and YYNGEE. CDR3 loop: CASSPQGTGELFF. Here the CDR3 DNA reads TGTGCCAGCAGTCCCCAAGGGACCGGGGAGCTGTTTTTT. The whole variable domain, filled in from reference TRBV9 and TRBJ2-2, reads DSGVTQTPKHLITATGQRVTLRCSPRSGDLSVYWYQQSLDQGLQFLIQYYNGEERAKGNILERFSAQQFPDLHSELNLSSLELGDSALYFCASSPQGTGELFFGEGSRLTVL.

The chain carries TRBV5-1 and TRBJ2-3; no definite D call. Trimming took off 0 bases at V and 0 bases at J, with 8 bases between the two ends. Germline lookup yields CDR1 SGHRS and CDR2 YFSETQ. CDR3 length: 15 residues. The CDR3 DNA reads as TGCGCCAGCAGCTTGGGCGTCTCTAGCACAGATACGCAGTATTTT. Its translation is CASSLGVSSTDTQYF.

About this clone itself: A junction end diverges from the germline sequence, so it may reflect a read error. The chain is built from TRBV7-7 and TRBJ2-1; perhaps TRBD1 as D (5 bases). Germline CDR1 reads SSHAT; CDR2 reads FNYEAQ (reference sequence). This CDR3 has 13 residues. CDR3 sequence (DNA): TGTGCTAGCAGCTTAGCCCAGGGAAATGAGCAGTTCTTC. It encodes CASSLAQGNEQFF. The full variable domain, completed using reference TRBV7-7 and TRBJ2-1, is GAGVSQSPRYKVTKRGQDVTLRCDPISSHATLYWYQQALGQGPEFLTYFNYEAQPDKSGLPSDRFSAERPEGSISTLTIQRTEQRDSAMYRCASSLAQGNEQFFGPGTRLTVL.

V and J are TRBV10-2 and TRBJ2-5, with D possibly TRBD2 on 5 matching bases. This CDR3 has 14 residues. Germline assignment: CDR1 WSHSY and CDR2 SAAADI. V was clipped by 6 bases and J by 1 base, with 12 bases between them. In DNA, the CDR3 is TGCGCCAGCAGGCCGCGGGCGTTCCAAGAGACCCAGTACTTC. Amino acids: CASRPRAFQETQYF.

The CDR3 loop reads CASSGPNGGVWYGYTF. The DNA of the CDR3 is TGTGCCAGCAGTGGTCCCAATGGGGGGGTTTGGTATGGCTACACCTTC. The chain is built from TRBV6-1 and TRBJ1-2, with D maybe TRBD1 (5 bases). Germline CDR1 and CDR2: MNHNS and SASEGT. V gave up 4 bases and J gave up 5 bases, with 20 bases separating them. This CDR3 has 16 amino acids.

CDR3 in DNA: TGTGCCAGCAGGCCCGGGGGGGTGGTATCCTACAATGAGCAGTTCTTC. Amino acids: CASRPGGVVSYNEQFF. The chain uses TRBV5-4 and TRBJ2-1; TRBD2 matches 8 bases. After removal of 5 bases from V and 1 base from J, the junction contained 8 bases not matched to a gene. Germline V gene data show CDR1 as SGHNT and CDR2 as YYREEE (reference sequence). This CDR3 comprises 16 residues.

The V call is TRBV11-2, the J call TRBJ2-7, with 7 nucleotides matching TRBD1. Germline V gene data show CDR1 as SGHAT and CDR2 as FQNNGV. J lost 2 bases, V lost 5 bases, and 6 bases had no gene match. The CDR3 consists of 14 residues. This CDR3 is CASSLTGIPYEQYF. The CDR3 nucleotides read TGTGCCAGCAGCCTGACAGGGATCCCCTACGAGCAGTACTTC.